These 20 T cell receptor beta chains were all obtained from the same sample, sequenced in a study of shared clonotypes between healthy human individuals. The repertoire was sequenced with immunoSEQ multiplex PCR; TCRdb's copy has only in-frame clones and lacks some. This table has approximately 2,300,000 clones, around 93% appearing once. What was sequenced was naive CD4+ T cells from PBMCs. Regarding subset: CD45RA+ positively selected. The receptors stem from a man younger than 35 in good health. Some clones in this sample may be carry-over from other donors' samples.

The V and J genes are TRBV29-1 and TRBJ2-3, with 7 nucleotides matching TRBD2. The V gene end was trimmed by 4 bases and the J gene end by 5 bases; junction bases not matched to a gene: 0. Germline CDR1 and CDR2: SQVTM and ANQGSEA. The CDR3 covers 11 residues. The CDR3 nucleotides read TGCAGCGTTGGGGGGGGAGATACGCAGTATTTT. It translates to CSVGGGDTQYF.

J is TRBJ1-1 and V is TRBV27, with 8 bases aligning to TRBD1. J lost 3 bases, V lost 2 bases, and 11 bases had no gene match. CDR3 length equals 17 residues. In germline, CDR1 is MNHEY, CDR2 SMNVEV (reference sequence). DNA for the CDR3: TGTGCCAGCAGTTTAATCCCCAACAGGGGGAAGCACACTGAAGCTTTCTTT. Protein: CASSLIPNRGKHTEAFF.

The genes are TRBV15 and TRBJ1-2, with D unresolved. The CDR3 sequence is 14 residues long. The V gene's germline CDR1 is LNHNV and CDR2 YYDKDF (reference sequence). Trimming took 1 base from V and 6 from J, leaving 12 bases between them. CDR3 bases: TGTGCCACCAGCAGAGTTCTCCAAGGCGATGGCTACACCTTC. Translated, it gives CATSRVLQGDGYTF.

The chain carries TRBV6-1 and TRBJ1-2, with 10 bases lining up with TRBD1. CDR1 is MNHNS and CDR2 is SASEGT in the germline V gene. Trimming took 4 bases from V and 4 from J; bases not matched to a gene: 6. The CDR3 covers 15 residues. The CDR3 sequence: CASSGLRTGGYGYTF. CDR3 DNA sequence: TGTGCCAGCAGTGGCCTCCGGACAGGGGGCTATGGCTACACCTTC.

This CDR3 is CASSLYREAFF. CDR3 DNA sequence: TGTGCCAGCAGCTTGTATAGGGAAGCTTTCTTT. The chain is built from TRBV11-2 and TRBJ1-1; D gene uncertain. The CDR3 runs to 11 residues. Trimming left V 3 bases short and J 8 bases short, with 7 bases between. Germline CDR1 is SGHAT and CDR2 is FQNNGV.

This chain connects TRBV5-1 to TRBJ1-4, with D possibly matching TRBD1 (5 bases). Germline CDR1 SGHRS, CDR2 YFSETQ. Trimming removed 5 bases at V and 4 bases at J, with 18 bases between. This CDR3 contains 16 residues. The CDR3, as DNA: TGCGCCAGCAGGTTCGGGAACGGGGCTAGTAATGAAAAACTGTTTTTT. Translated, it gives CASRFGNGASNEKLFF.

The chain joins TRBV2 to TRBJ2-1; the D is unclear. This CDR3 has 13 amino acids. Germline V gene lookup returns CDR1 SNHLY and CDR2 FYNNEI. V lost 4 bases to trimming and J lost 12 bases, with 16 bases between them. CDR3 DNA sequence: TGTGCCAGCAGTGGTTCGGCGGCGGTGGCGCAGTTCTTC. Amino acid sequence: CASSGSAAVAQFF.

This chain joins TRBV27 and TRBJ2-7, with 9 bases matching TRBD1. V lost 5 bases, J lost 4 bases, and 9 bases stayed unmatched. Per the germline V gene, CDR1 is MNHEY and CDR2 is SMNVEV (reference sequence). The CDR3 runs to 15 residues. This CDR3 is CASSPRDRVGYEQYF. The CDR3 DNA follows: TGTGCCAGCAGTCCCCGGGACAGGGTAGGGTACGAGCAGTACTTC.

The V and J genes are TRBV28 and TRBJ1-2; 10 bases are shared with TRBD1. This CDR3 has 20 amino acids. V was clipped by 3 bases and J by 2 bases; unmatched bases: 18. Germline CDR1 reads MDHEN; CDR2 reads SYDVKM. Here the CDR3 reads CASSFSAIETGGPSNYGYTF. The CDR3 region has the DNA TGTGCCAGCAGTTTTTCGGCCATCGAGACAGGGGGCCCCTCCAACTATGGCTACACCTTC.

The V and J genes are TRBV6-1 and TRBJ2-4, with no clear D. CDR1 is MNHNS and CDR2 is SASEGT in the germline V gene. The CDR3 extends over 16 amino acids. V shed 4 bases and J shed 1 base, with 14 bases lying between them. The CDR3 region is CASSATEVRAKNIQYF. As DNA, the CDR3 is TGTGCCAGCAGTGCAACCGAGGTTAGGGCCAAAAACATTCAGTACTTC.

This rearrangement joins TRBV28 to TRBJ2-1, with D tentatively TRBD1 (6 bases). The germline V and J ends were trimmed by 3 bases and 6 bases, with 12 bases remaining between them. CDR3 length: 14 residues. Germline CDR1 MDHEN, CDR2 SYDVKM. The CDR3, as DNA: TGTGCCAGCAGTTTGGGGACAAGGAGCAATGAGCAGTTCTTC. It codes for CASSLGTRSNEQFF.

Remarks on this clone: This sample includes further DNA sequences coding for the same CDR3. This rearrangement joins TRBV7-9 to TRBJ1-4; 10 bases align to TRBD1. Germline values: CDR1 SEHNR, CDR2 FQNEAQ (reference sequence). V gave up 5 bases and J gave up 5 bases; unmatched junction bases: 2. The CDR3 spans 14 residues. The CDR3 DNA is TGTGCCAGCAGCAGGGGACAGGGGAATGAAAAACTGTTTTTT. Its translation is CASSRGQGNEKLFF.

Turning to this clone: In the same sample, other DNA sequences code for this CDR3. The V gene is TRBV15, the J gene TRBJ1-5; D uncertain. CDR3 length equals 14 residues. Germline CDR1 LNHNV, CDR2 YYDKDF (reference sequence). Trimming pared 1 base from V and 0 bases from J, leaving 4 bases between. CDR3 loop: CATSRGSSNQPQHF. The CDR3 DNA sequence: TGTGCCACCAGCAGAGGTTCTAGCAATCAGCCCCAGCATTTT.

The rearrangement uses TRBV5-4 and TRBJ2-1; perhaps D is TRBD1 or TRBD2 (5 bases each). Trimming took off 1 base at V and 6 bases at J, with 11 bases between the two ends. The CDR3 has 14 residues. Looked up from germline, CDR1 is SGHNT and CDR2 is YYREEE (reference sequence). The chain's CDR3 is CASSLPGTSNEQFF. In DNA form, the CDR3 reads TGTGCCAGCAGCTTGCCAGGGACGTCCAATGAGCAGTTCTTC.

The chain is built from TRBV10-1 and TRBJ2-7, with 7 bases aligning to TRBD1. CDR3 length equals 14 residues. Trimming at V came to 5 bases and at J to 2 bases, leaving 6 bases not matched to a gene. The germline gives CDR1 WNHNN, CDR2 SYGVQD (reference sequence). The CDR3 loop is CASSMDRTPYEQYF. CDR3 DNA sequence: TGCGCCAGCAGTATGGACAGGACCCCCTACGAGCAGTACTTC.

The chain employs TRBV27 and TRBJ2-7, with 7 bases aligning to TRBD2. From germline, CDR1 is MNHEY and CDR2 SMNVEV (reference sequence). Losses at the gene ends were 6 bases for V and 2 bases for J; bases not matched to a gene: 16. The CDR3 contains 17 residues. The CDR3 bases are TGTGCCAGCAGCGAAAGCCCCCAAGCGGGGTACGCCTACGAGCAGTACTTC. Amino acids: CASSESPQAGYAYEQYF.

The V call is TRBV28, the J call TRBJ1-5, with 7 bases aligning to TRBD1. Per the germline V gene, CDR1 is MDHEN and CDR2 is SYDVKM. The V and J ends lost 3 bases and 2 bases, in that order; junction bases with no gene match: 4. The CDR3 is made up of 15 amino acids. CDR3: CASSFATGGNQPQHF. For the CDR3, the DNA is TGTGCCAGCAGTTTCGCCACAGGGGGCAATCAGCCCCAGCATTTT.

This sequence joins TRBV7-8 and TRBJ2-1; TRBD1 matches 8 bases. Unmatched junction bases numbered 3, after V lost 4 bases and J lost 4 bases. CDR1 and CDR2 from the germline V gene are SGHVS and FQNEAQ. The CDR3 loop spans 14 amino acids. The CDR3 is CASSSRQGYNEQFF. Written as DNA, the CDR3 is TGTGCCAGCAGCTCCAGACAGGGGTACAATGAGCAGTTCTTC.

The J gene is TRBJ1-5, the V gene TRBV11-1, with D unclear. V lost 9 bases, J lost 1 base, and 10 bases lay in between. Germline CDR1 and CDR2: SGHAT and FQDESV (reference sequence). The CDR3 totals 13 residues. The CDR3 sequence is CARCGSSNQPQHF. The CDR3 nucleotides read TGTGCCAGATGCGGGTCCAGCAATCAGCCCCAGCATTTT.

This chain connects TRBV28 to TRBJ1-1; no definite D call. CDR1 and CDR2 from the germline V gene are MDHEN and SYDVKM. Trimming stripped 5 bases from V and 4 bases from J, with 17 bases between. The CDR3 contains 15 residues. The CDR3 region is CASSPNPAVATEAFF. For the CDR3, the DNA is TGTGCCAGCAGTCCAAACCCGGCCGTGGCCACTGAAGCTTTCTTT.